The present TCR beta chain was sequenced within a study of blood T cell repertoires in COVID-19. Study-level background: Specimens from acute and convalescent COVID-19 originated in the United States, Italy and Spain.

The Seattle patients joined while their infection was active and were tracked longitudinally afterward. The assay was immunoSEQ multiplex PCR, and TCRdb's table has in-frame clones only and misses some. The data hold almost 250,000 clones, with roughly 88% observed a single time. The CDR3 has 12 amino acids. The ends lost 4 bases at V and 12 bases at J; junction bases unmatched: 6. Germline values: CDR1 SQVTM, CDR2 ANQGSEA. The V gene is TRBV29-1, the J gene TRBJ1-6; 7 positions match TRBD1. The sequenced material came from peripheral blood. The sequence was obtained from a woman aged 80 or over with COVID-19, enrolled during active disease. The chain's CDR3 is CSVGEPGGPLHF. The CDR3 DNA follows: TGCAGCGTTGGGGAACCAGGGGGACCCCTCCACTTT. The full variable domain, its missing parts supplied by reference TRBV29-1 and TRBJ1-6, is SAVISQKPSRDICQRGTSLTIQCQVDSQVTMMFWYRQQPGQSLTLIATANQGSEATYESGFVIDKFPISRPNLTFSTLTVSNMSPEDSSIYLCSVGEPGGPLHFGNGTRLTVT.